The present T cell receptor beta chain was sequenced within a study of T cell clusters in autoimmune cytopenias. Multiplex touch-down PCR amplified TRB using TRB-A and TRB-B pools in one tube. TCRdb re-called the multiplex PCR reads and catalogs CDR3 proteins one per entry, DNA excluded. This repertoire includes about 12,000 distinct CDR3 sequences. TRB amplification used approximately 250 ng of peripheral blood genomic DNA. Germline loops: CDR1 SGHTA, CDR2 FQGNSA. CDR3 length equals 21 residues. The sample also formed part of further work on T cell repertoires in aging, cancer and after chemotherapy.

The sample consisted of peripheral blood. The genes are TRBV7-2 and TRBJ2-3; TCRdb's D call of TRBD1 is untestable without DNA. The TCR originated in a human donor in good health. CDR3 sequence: CASSSTAGQGAPTFSTDTQYF. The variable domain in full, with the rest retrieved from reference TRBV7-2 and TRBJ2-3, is GAGVSQSPSNKVTEKGKDVELRCDPISGHTALYWYRQSLGQGLEFLIYFQGNSAPDKSGLPSDRFSAERTGGSVSTLTIQRTQQEDSAVYLCASSSTAGQGAPTFSTDTQYFGPGTRLTVL.